This T cell receptor beta chain comes out of a study of monozygotic twins with cystic fibrosis. The method was immunoSEQ multiplex PCR; TCRdb's version includes in-frame clones alone and lacks a portion of them. Of 30,000 to 45,000 clones in the sample, 75% to 90% were seen once. This clone was seen just once. The material sequenced was blood. The source is a girl under 10 years old with cystic fibrosis.

The CDR3 DNA sequence: TGTGCCAGCAGCAAGCCGGGACAGGGTACTTATGAGCAGTTCTTC. It encodes CASSKPGQGTYEQFF. J is TRBJ2-1 and V is TRBV21-1; TRBD1 was called by the table and not checked on the DNA. TRBV21-1 is listed as a pseudogene. CDR3 length: 15 residues.